This T cell receptor (beta chain) was obtained from a study of blood T cell repertoires in COVID-19. Study-wide context: Researchers got acute and convalescent COVID-19 samples from the United States, Italy and Spain. From T cells, B-cell-depleted T cells, or PBMCs came the material, which was cDNA or gDNA.

The authors' processing: From reference gene primer amplification, estimates of nucleated cell counts were derived. Here immunoSEQ multiplex PCR was the method, and the copy in TCRdb shows in-frame clones only, minus some. Clone size and V and J calls were adopted from that table, with D and trimming inferred from the DNA. The sample lists 100,000 or so clones, about four fifths occurring once. The germline V and J ends were trimmed by 4 bases and 4 bases, with 17 bases remaining between them. Per the germline V gene, CDR1 is SGHDN and CDR2 is FVKESK. CDR3 length equals 16 residues. The source is a man aged 70-80 years with active or convalescent COVID-19. Sample: peripheral blood. This chain connects TRBV14 to TRBJ1-3; D ambiguous. The CDR3 bases are TGTGCCAGCAGCCCGATGGCTAGGGAGCCGGGAAACACCATATATTTT. Translated: CASSPMAREPGNTIYF.